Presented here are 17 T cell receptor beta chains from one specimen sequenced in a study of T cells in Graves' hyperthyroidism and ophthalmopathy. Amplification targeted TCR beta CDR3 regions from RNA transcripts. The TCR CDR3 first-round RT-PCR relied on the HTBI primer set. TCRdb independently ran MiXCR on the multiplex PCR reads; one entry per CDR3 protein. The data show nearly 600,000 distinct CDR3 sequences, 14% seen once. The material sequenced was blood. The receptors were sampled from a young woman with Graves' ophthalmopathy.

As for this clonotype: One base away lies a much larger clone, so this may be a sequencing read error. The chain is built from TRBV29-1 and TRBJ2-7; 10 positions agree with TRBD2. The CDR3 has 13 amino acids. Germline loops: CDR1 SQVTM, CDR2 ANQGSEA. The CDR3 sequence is CGVCPSGGYEQYF. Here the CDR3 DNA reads TGCGGCGTGTGCCCTAGCGGGGGCTACGAGCAGTACTTC.

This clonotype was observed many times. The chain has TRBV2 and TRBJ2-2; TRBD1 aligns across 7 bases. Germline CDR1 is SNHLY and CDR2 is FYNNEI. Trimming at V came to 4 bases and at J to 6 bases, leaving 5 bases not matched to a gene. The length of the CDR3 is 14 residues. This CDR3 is CASSAGGQAGELFF. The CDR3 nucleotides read TGTGCCAGCAGTGCAGGGGGTCAGGCCGGGGAGCTGTTTTTT.

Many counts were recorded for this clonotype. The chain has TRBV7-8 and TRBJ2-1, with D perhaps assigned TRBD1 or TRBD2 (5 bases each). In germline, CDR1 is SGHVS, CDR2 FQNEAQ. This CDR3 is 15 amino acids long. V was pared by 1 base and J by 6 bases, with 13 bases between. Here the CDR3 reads CASSLVMGPSNEQFF. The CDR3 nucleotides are TGTGCCAGCAGCTTAGTCATGGGACCGAGCAATGAGCAGTTCTTC.

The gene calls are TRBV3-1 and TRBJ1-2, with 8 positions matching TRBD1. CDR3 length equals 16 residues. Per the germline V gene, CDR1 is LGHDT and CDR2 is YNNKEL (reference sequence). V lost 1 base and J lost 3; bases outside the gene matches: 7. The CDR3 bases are TGTGCCAGCAGCCAAGCAGGGGGCGCTGACTACTATGGCTACACCTTC. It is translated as CASSQAGGADYYGYTF.

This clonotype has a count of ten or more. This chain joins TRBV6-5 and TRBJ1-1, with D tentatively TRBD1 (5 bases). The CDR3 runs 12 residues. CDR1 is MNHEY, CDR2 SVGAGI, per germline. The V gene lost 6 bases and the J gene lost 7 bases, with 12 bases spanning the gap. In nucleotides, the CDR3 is TGTGCCAGCAGATCCGGGACGGGTGAAGCTTTCTTT. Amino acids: CASRSGTGEAFF.

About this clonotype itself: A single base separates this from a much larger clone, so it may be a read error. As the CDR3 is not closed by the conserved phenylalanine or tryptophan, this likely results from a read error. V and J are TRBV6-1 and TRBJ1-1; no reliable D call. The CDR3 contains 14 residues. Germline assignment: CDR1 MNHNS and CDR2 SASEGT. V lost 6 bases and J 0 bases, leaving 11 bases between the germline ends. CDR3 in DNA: TGTGCCAGCAGCCCCGTCGCTATGAACACTGAAGCTTTCTCT. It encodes CASSPVAMNTEAFS.

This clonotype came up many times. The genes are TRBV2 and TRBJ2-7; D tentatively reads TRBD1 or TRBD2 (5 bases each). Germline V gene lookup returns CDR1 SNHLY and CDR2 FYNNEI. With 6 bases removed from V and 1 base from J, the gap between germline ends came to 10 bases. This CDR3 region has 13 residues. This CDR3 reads CASRGDGSYEQYF. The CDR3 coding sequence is TGTGCCAGCAGGGGGGACGGTTCCTACGAGCAGTACTTC.

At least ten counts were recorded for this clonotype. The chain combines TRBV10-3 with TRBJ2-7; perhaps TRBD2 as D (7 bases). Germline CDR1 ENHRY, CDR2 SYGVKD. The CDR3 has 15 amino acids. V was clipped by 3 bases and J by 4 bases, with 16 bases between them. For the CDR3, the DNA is TGTGCCATCAGTGACGGGGGCGGGAGTTCATACGAGCAGTACTTC. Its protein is CAISDGGGSSYEQYF.

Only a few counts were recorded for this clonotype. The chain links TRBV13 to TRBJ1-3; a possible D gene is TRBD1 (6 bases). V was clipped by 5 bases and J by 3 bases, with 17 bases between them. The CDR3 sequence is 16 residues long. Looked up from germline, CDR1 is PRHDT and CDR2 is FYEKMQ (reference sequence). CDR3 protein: CASSLGQGSFGNTIYF. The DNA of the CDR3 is TGTGCCAGCAGCCTGGGGCAGGGGTCTTTTGGAAACACCATATATTTT.

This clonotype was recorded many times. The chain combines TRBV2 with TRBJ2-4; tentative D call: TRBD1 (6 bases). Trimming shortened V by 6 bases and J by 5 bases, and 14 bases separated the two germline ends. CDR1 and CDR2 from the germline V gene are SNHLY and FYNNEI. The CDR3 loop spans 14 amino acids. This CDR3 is CASRNTGHQNIQYF. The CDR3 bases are TGTGCCAGCAGGAATACAGGGCACCAAAACATTCAGTACTTC. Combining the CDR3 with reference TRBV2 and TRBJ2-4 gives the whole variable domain EPEVTQTPSHQVTQMGQEVILRCVPISNHLYFYWYRQILGQKVEFLVSFYNNEISEKSEIFDDQFSVERPDGSNFTLKIRSTKLEDSAMYFCASRNTGHQNIQYFGAGTRLSVL.

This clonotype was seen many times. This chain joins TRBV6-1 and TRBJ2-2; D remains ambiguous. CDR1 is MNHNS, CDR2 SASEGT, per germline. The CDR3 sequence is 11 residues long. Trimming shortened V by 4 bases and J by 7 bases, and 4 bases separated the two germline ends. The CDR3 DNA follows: TGTGCCAGCAGTGGGAGCGGGGAGCTGTTTTTT. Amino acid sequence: CASSGSGELFF.

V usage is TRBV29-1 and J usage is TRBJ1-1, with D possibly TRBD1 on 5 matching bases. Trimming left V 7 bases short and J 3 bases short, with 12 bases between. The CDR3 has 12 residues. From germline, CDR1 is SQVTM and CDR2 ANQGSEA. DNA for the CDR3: TGCAGCGAGCAGGGTCGGGACACTGAAGCTTTCTTT. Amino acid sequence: CSEQGRDTEAFF.

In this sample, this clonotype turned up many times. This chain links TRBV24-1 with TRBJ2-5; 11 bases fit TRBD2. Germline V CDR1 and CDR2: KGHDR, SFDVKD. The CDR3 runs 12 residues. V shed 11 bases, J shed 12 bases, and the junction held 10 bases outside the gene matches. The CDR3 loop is CAMGLADPLEYF. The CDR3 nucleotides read TGTGCCATGGGACTAGCGGACCCGCTGGAGTACTTC.

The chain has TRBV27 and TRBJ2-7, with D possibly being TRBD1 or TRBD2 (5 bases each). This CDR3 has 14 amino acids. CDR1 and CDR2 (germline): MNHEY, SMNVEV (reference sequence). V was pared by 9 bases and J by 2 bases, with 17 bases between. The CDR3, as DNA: TGTGCCAGGACCCGACAGCCGACTACCTACGAGCAGTACTTC. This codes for CARTRQPTTYEQYF.

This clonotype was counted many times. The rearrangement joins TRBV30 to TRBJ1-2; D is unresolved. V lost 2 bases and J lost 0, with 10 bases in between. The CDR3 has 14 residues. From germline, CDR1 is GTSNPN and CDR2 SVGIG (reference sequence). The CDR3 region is CAWSLQVTNYGYTF. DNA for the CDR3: TGTGCCTGGAGTCTCCAAGTGACTAACTATGGCTACACCTTC.

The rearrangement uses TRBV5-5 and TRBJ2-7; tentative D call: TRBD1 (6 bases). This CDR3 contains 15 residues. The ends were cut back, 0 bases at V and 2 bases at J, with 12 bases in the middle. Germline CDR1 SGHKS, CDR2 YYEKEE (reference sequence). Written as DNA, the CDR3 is TGTGCCAGCAGCTTGGTCCAGGGGTCCCCCTACGAGCAGTACTTC. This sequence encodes CASSLVQGSPYEQYF.

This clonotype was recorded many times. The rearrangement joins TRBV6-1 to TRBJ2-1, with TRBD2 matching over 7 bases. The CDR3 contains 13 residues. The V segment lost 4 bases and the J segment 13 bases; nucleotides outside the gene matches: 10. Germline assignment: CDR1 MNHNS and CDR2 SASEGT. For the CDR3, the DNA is TGTGCCAGCAGTGGTGGCTGGCTGGGACTACAGTTCTTC. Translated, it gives CASSGGWLGLQFF.